The 3 T cell receptor beta chains in this list originate from one sample, sequenced in a study of regulatory T cells in long-lasting Graves disease. HTBI primers from iRepertoire and Arm-PCR of CDR3 regions yielded the TCR beta libraries. From the multiplex PCR reads, TCRdb called clonotypes with MiXCR, one entry per CDR3 protein. The sample has some 220,000 distinct CDR3 sequences, approximately 18% seen once; the top ten hold about 12%. Time point denoted: newly diagnosed GD, antithyroid drugs for less than 3 months. RNA isolated from PBMCs was used to make the TCR library. The same data also went into a second study, on T cells in Graves' hyperthyroidism and ophthalmopathy.

The sample here was peripheral blood mononuclear cells (PBMCs), taken at new diagnosis, from a patient treated with antithyroid drugs. The receptors stem from a woman under 40 with Graves disease.

On this clonotype itself: This may be a read error: a much more frequent sequence differs by one nucleotide. The J gene is TRBJ1-2, the V gene TRBV3-1; the D is unclear. Germline CDR1 LGHDT, CDR2 YNNKEL (reference sequence). There are 14 residues in the CDR3. The V end lost 4 bases, the J end lost 2 bases, and 11 bases lay between the germline ends. The CDR3 nucleotides read TGTGCCAGCAGCCGATCCGGTGGGAACTATGGCTACACCTTC. It yields the protein CASSRSGGNYGYTF.

A word on this clonotype: With a much larger clone just one base away, this may be a read error. The V gene is TRBV14, the J gene TRBJ1-2, with 9 positions matching TRBD1. This CDR3 is 17 amino acids long. Germline V CDR1 and CDR2: SGHDN, FVKESK. The CDR3 nucleotides are TGTGCCAGCAGCCGAGATACAGGGGGCGGACTAGACTATGGCTGCACCTTC. Its translation: CASSRDTGGGLDYGCTF.

This clonotype was recorded many times. This rearrangement joins TRBV6-1 to TRBJ2-1; no clear D gene. This CDR3 is built from 14 residues. CDR1 and CDR2 from the germline V gene are MNHNS and SASEGT. V was pared by 7 bases and J by 2 bases, with 12 bases between. CDR3 residues: CASTAGLTYNEQFF. CDR3 nucleotide sequence: TGTGCCAGCACCGCCGGGCTTACCTACAATGAGCAGTTCTTC.